The TCR beta chain under discussion was sequenced for a study of blood T cell repertoires in COVID-19. Whole-study context: The analysed material was cDNA or gDNA that came from T cells, B-cell-depleted T cells, or PBMCs.

Trimming left V 5 bases short and J 11 bases short, with 18 bases between. Germline lookup yields CDR1 LNHDA and CDR2 SQIVND (reference sequence). The CDR3 has 13 residues. The repertoire was sequenced with immunoSEQ multiplex PCR; TCRdb's copy has only in-frame clones and lacks some. Of around 260,000 clones listed, 90% were seen once; the top ten hold more than 0.95%. In terms of age and location, participants ranged from roughly 18 to 100 years and lived in about 25 US areas. Cohort allocation depended upon clinical history that participants reported. The study counted Cohort 3 donors as recovered given two negative PCRs, clearance, or symptom resolution.

This TCR derives from a woman in her thirties who had recovered from COVID-19. The chain employs TRBV19 and TRBJ1-1; D not resolved. Sequencing used PBMCs or T cells enriched from blood (not recorded which). The CDR3 nucleotides read TGTGCCAGTAGTGCACCGTCACAGATGGGTGCTTTCTTT. This codes for CASSAPSQMGAFF.